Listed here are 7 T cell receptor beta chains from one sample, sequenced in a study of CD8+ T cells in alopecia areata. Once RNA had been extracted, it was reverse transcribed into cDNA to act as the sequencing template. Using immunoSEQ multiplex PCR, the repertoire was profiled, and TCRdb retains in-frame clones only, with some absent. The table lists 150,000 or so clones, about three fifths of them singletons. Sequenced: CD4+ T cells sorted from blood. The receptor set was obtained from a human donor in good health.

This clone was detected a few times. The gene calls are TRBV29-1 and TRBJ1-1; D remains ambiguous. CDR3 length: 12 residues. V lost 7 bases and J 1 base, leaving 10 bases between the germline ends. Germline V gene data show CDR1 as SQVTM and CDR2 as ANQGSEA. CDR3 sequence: CSGQWGNTEAFF. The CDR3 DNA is TGCAGCGGTCAGTGGGGGAACACTGAAGCTTTCTTT.

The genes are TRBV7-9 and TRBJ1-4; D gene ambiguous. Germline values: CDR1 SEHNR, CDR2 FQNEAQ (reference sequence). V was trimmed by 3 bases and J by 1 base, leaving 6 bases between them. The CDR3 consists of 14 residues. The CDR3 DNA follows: TGTGCCAGCAGCTTGAGTAGAACTAATGAAAAACTGTTTTTT. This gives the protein CASSLSRTNEKLFF.

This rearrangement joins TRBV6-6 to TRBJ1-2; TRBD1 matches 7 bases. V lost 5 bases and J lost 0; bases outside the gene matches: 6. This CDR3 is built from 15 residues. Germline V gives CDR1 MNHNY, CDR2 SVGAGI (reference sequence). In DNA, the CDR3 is TGTGCCAGCAGTCTCGACAGGGTAGCTAACTATGGCTACACCTTC. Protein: CASSLDRVANYGYTF.

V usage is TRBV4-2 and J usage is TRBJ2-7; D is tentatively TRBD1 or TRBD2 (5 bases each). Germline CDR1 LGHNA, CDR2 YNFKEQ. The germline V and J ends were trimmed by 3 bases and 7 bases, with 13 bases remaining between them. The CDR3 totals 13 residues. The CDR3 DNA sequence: TGTGCCAGCAGCCACCCGTGGGGGATTGAGCAGTACTTC. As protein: CASSHPWGIEQYF.

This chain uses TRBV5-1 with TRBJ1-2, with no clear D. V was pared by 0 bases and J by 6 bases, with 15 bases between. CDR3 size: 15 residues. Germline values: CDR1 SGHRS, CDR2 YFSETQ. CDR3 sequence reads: CASSLDSPDYDGYTF. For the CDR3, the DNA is TGCGCCAGCAGCTTGGACTCTCCGGACTACGATGGCTACACCTTC.

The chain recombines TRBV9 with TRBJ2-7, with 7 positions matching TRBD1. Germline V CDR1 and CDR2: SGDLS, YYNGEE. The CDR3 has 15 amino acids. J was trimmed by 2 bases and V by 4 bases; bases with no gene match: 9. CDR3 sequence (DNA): TGTGCCAGCAGCCCCGGGACAGCGAAAACCTACGAGCAGTACTTC. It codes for CASSPGTAKTYEQYF.

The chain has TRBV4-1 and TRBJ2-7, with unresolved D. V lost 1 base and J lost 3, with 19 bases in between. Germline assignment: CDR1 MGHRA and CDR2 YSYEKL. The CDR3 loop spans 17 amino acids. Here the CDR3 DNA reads TGCGCCAGCAGCCAAGTAGACATGGGGTTTACGTTCTACGAGCAGTACTTC. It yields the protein CASSQVDMGFTFYEQYF.